These 14 T cell receptor beta chains were sequenced from one sample in a study of cytomegalovirus exposure and HLA in healthy donors. Amplification used 60 Vbeta primers and 13 Jbeta primers. The repertoire was sequenced with immunoSEQ multiplex PCR; TCRdb's copy has only in-frame clones and lacks some. The table has about 140,000 clones, around three quarters seen once. Sequences were obtained from PBMCs. The receptors come from a man aged 25 to 40 in good health and CMV-seronegative.

This clone has more than one count but fewer than ten. V is TRBV28 and J is TRBJ2-3, with a possible D match to TRBD1 (6 bases). CDR1 is MDHEN and CDR2 is SYDVKM in the germline V gene. The CDR3 totals 14 residues. V lost 5 bases and J 6 bases, leaving 15 bases between the germline ends. The CDR3: CASSIPQGWDTQYF. The CDR3 DNA is TGTGCCAGCAGTATCCCACAGGGTTGGGATACGCAGTATTTT.

V and J are TRBV9 and TRBJ2-2; perhaps TRBD1 as D (6 bases). The CDR3 has 17 residues. CDR1 is SGDLS and CDR2 is YYNGEE in the germline V gene. Trimming removed 0 bases from V and 3 bases from J, with 15 bases in between. The CDR3 coding sequence is TGTGCCAGCAGCGTAGGGGACAACCAAAGGCACACCGGGGAGCTGTTTTTT. Protein: CASSVGDNQRHTGELFF.

The table lists this clone with a few counts. This chain joins TRBV9 and TRBJ2-2, with 11 bases fitting TRBD2. V shed 5 bases, J shed 7 bases, and the junction held 13 bases outside the gene matches. The CDR3 has 17 residues. Germline CDR1 and CDR2: SGDLS and YYNGEE. The CDR3 sequence: CASSASTSGGGSGELFF. CDR3 nucleotide sequence: TGTGCCAGCAGTGCGAGCACTAGCGGGGGAGGAAGCGGGGAGCTGTTTTTT. The full variable domain, with the rest looked up from reference TRBV9 and TRBJ2-2, is DSGVTQTPKHLITATGQRVTLRCSPRSGDLSVYWYQQSLDQGLQFLIQYYNGEERAKGNILERFSAQQFPDLHSELNLSSLELGDSALYFCASSASTSGGGSGELFFGEGSRLTVL.

In its sample, this clone was seen once. The chain has TRBV14 and TRBJ2-3, with TRBD2 matching over 16 bases. Germline CDR1 and CDR2: SGHDN and FVKESK. The J segment lost 13 bases and the V segment lost 3 bases, leaving 4 bases of the junction unmatched. The CDR3 runs 14 residues. CDR3 DNA: TGTGCCAGCAGCCAGGGGACTAGCGGGAGGGCCAAGTATTTT. It yields the protein CASSQGTSGRAKYF.

This clone came up a few times. This chain connects TRBV6-4 to TRBJ2-1, with 9 nucleotides matching TRBD2. Germline-derived CDR1 and CDR2 are MRHNA and SNTAGT. This CDR3 spans 16 amino acids. The junction had 9 bases not matched to a gene; V was cut back by 5 bases and J by 4 bases. CDR3: CASSTSERGDYNEQFF. The CDR3 coding sequence is TGTGCCAGCAGTACCTCTGAGCGGGGGGATTACAATGAGCAGTTCTTC.

This clone was picked up a small number of times. The V call is TRBV30, the J call TRBJ2-1; 13 positions agree with TRBD2. The CDR3 contains 15 residues. Losses at the gene ends were 0 bases for V and 7 bases for J; bases not matched to a gene: 3. The germline V gene has CDR1 GTSNPN and CDR2 SVGIG (reference sequence). CDR3 region: CAWSVELAGGNEQFF. The CDR3 DNA follows: TGTGCCTGGAGTGTTGAACTAGCGGGAGGGAATGAGCAGTTCTTC.

V usage is TRBV7-9 and J usage is TRBJ1-1; no firm D call. With 5 bases removed from V and 3 bases from J, the gap between germline ends came to 22 bases. The CDR3 has 17 residues. Germline V gives CDR1 SEHNR, CDR2 FQNEAQ (reference sequence). This CDR3 reads CASSPPAAQLSDTEAFF. The CDR3 nucleotides read TGTGCCAGCAGCCCACCGGCCGCACAGTTGAGTGACACTGAAGCTTTCTTT.

The CDR3 region is CAISANPGQTYEQYF. The CDR3 bases are TGTGCCATCAGCGCGAACCCAGGGCAAACCTACGAGCAGTACTTC. The V gene is TRBV10-3, the J gene TRBJ2-7, with TRBD1 as a possible D gene (5 bases). The CDR3 has 15 amino acids. Trimming left V 6 bases short and J 2 bases short, with 17 bases between. From germline, CDR1 is ENHRY and CDR2 SYGVKD.

The genes are TRBV18 and TRBJ1-1; 9 bases line up with TRBD1. The CDR3 is 13 residues long. V shed 6 bases, J shed 4 bases, and the junction held 3 bases outside the gene matches. The germline gives CDR1 KGHSH, CDR2 LQKENI. For the CDR3, the DNA is TGTGCCAGCTCCGGGACAGGGTCCACTGAAGCTTTCTTT. Translation gives CASSGTGSTEAFF.

The gene calls are TRBV27 and TRBJ2-7; TRBD1 matches 10 bases. Germline-derived CDR1 and CDR2 are MNHEY and SMNVEV (reference sequence). The CDR3 is 13 residues long. The trim removed 4 bases at V and 6 bases at J, leaving 3 bases unmatched. The CDR3: CASSWGQGREQYF. The CDR3 DNA reads TGTGCCAGCAGTTGGGGACAGGGGCGCGAGCAGTACTTC.

In its sample, this clone was seen a few times. The chain joins TRBV6-5 to TRBJ2-3; no clear D. Germline CDR1 is MNHEY and CDR2 is SVGAGI. V lost 7 bases to trimming and J lost 6 bases, with 14 bases between them. The CDR3 has 13 residues. This CDR3 is CASTNWAYDTQYF. The CDR3 bases are TGTGCCAGCACCAACTGGGCCTACGATACGCAGTATTTT.

This chain connects TRBV7-9 to TRBJ1-1, with 9 bases aligning to TRBD1. Per the germline V gene, CDR1 is SEHNR and CDR2 is FQNEAQ (reference sequence). V shed 6 bases, J shed 1 base, and the junction held 6 bases outside the gene matches. The CDR3 spans 15 residues. The CDR3 protein is CASRGQGRSNTEAFF. DNA for the CDR3: TGTGCCAGCAGGGGACAGGGACGTTCGAACACTGAAGCTTTCTTT.

This clone was picked up one time. Other nucleotide sequences in the sample specify the same CDR3. The V and J genes are TRBV5-1 and TRBJ2-3, with D maybe TRBD2 (5 bases). V dropped 0 bases and J dropped 2 bases, with 7 bases sitting between them. Per germline, CDR1 SGHRS and CDR2 YFSETQ. The CDR3 is 14 residues long. CDR3 sequence reads: CASSLAGYTDTQYF. CDR3 DNA sequence: TGCGCCAGCAGCTTGGCGGGATACACAGATACGCAGTATTTT.

CDR3 in amino acids: CASSLPRKTNYEQYF. The DNA for the CDR3 is TGTGCCAGCAGCTTACCCCGGAAGACAAACTACGAGCAGTACTTC. The rearrangement joins TRBV7-8 to TRBJ2-7; D uncertain. V was trimmed by 2 bases and J by 3 bases, leaving 14 bases between them. The CDR3 spans 15 residues. CDR1 and CDR2 (germline): SGHVS, FQNEAQ.